A single T cell receptor beta chain is shown here with its context. The antigen remains undetermined. The study recruited healthy Caucasian donors from Russia who were aged about 6 to 100. This sample is drawn from a study of blood T cells in healthy people across ages. Regarding the study as a whole: Observed TCR beta diversity showed a strong correlation with the percentage of naive T cells as measured by flow cytometry.

The length of the CDR3 is 16 residues. Germline lookup yields CDR1 LGHNA and CDR2 YSLEER. V lost 0 bases to trimming and J lost 3 bases, with 12 bases between them. A second about 7 to 11 cycle PCR used barcoded and J-beta primers. A template-switch adaptor containing 12 random nucleotides labeled each cDNA molecule. Each CDR3 protein is one row after TCRdb ran MiXCR on the 5' RACE reads. The sample carries 650,000 to 1,000,000 distinct CDR3 sequences, roughly 40% recorded once. The sequence came from a man aged 18 to 35 in good health. The chain couples TRBV4-3 to TRBJ2-1; D might be TRBD2 (6 bases). The sample taken for sequencing was blood. The CDR3 sequence: CASSQDPVGGYNEQFF. For the CDR3, the DNA is TGCGCCAGCAGCCAAGATCCTGTGGGGGGCTACAATGAGCAGTTCTTC.